This TCR beta chain is from a study of blood T cells in healthy people across ages. The ends lost 2 bases at V and 0 bases at J; junction bases unmatched: 5. Germline V CDR1 and CDR2: SGHRS, YFSETQ. The length of the CDR3 is 16 residues. Next came a second PCR, run for about 6 to 12 cycles, which used a sample-barcoded 5' primer along with a J-beta primer mix. TCRdb reprocessed the 5' RACE reads with MiXCR, giving one entry per CDR3 protein. The sample lists approximately 1,100,000 distinct CDR3 sequences; more than 35% were seen once. This clonotype showed up just once. Sequences were obtained from blood. The receptor's source is a woman in her fifties or sixties in good health. The chain has TRBV5-1 and TRBJ2-7, with TRBD2 matching 10 bases. The CDR3 bases are TGCGCCAGCAGCTTCTGGACTAGCGGACTCTCCTACGAGCAGTACTTC. Its translation: CASSFWTSGLSYEQYF.